These T cell receptor beta chains were read from a single sample in a study of T cells in tuberculosis. This table comes from immunoSEQ multiplex PCR, and its TCRdb copy is limited to in-frame clones, with some not included. In the table there are over 20,000 clones, around 97% of which are singletons. The sequenced sample was PBMCs. The receptors stem from a donor between 10 and 35 years old with latent tuberculosis or without tuberculosis infection. CDR3s include the opening cysteine and the closing phenylalanine or tryptophan. A D gene is named only where the DNA matches it firmly. Size is omitted from some rows. Given values are once, few, many or a class for expanded clones.

TRBJ1-1 TRBV28 . . TGTGCCAGCAGTTTTCAATCATCGGAGGGCACTGAAGCTTTCTTT CASSFQSSEGTEAFF
TRBJ1-5 TRBV19 once TRBD1 TGTGCCAGTAGCCCACAGGGGGAGAGCAATCAGCCCCAGCATTTT CASSPQGESNQPQHF
TRBJ2-3 TRBV19 . TRBD2 TGTGCCAGTAGTACCCCGGTAGCGGGAGGAACGCAGTATTTT CASSTPVAGGTQYF
TRBJ2-4 TRBV6-5 . TRBD2 TGTGCCAGCAGTATTTCGCGGGAGTCGGGTAACATTCAGTACTTC CASSISRESGNIQYF
TRBJ2-1 TRBV27 . TRBD1 TGTGCCAGCAGGCTATTAACAGGGGGCGCGCCCTACAATGAGCAGTTCTTC CASRLLTGGAPYNEQFF
TRBJ2-5 TRBV6-5 . TRBD1 TGTGCCAGCGCCAACAGGGGGCGAGAGACCCAGTACTTC CASANRGRETQYF
TRBJ2-5 TRBV2 . TRBD2 TGTGCCAGCAGTAGCGGGGAGCGAGGAGAGACCCAGTACTTC CASSSGERGETQYF
TRBJ2-5 TRBV5-6 . TRBD1 TGTGCCAGCAGTAAGCCGGGACAGGGAATTGAGACCCAGTACTTC CASSKPGQGIETQYF
TRBJ1-1 TRBV28 once TRBD1 TGTGCCAGCAGTTTAGGCGGACAGGGGTTTGACACTGAAGCTTTCTTT CASSLGGQGFDTEAFF
TRBJ1-2 TRBV7-8 . . TGTGCCAGCAGCTTAGTAGTGAACAGGGCCCGTAACTATGGCTACACCTTC CASSLVVNRARNYGYTF
TRBJ1-5 TRBV28 . . TGTGCCAGCAGTTTCCAGGAAGGCAGCAATCAGCCCCAGCATTTT CASSFQEGSNQPQHF
TRBJ2-4 TRBV14 medium-sized . TGTGCCAGCAGCCCTAGGGCAGGGGCGAGGGACATTCAGTACTTC CASSPRAGARDIQYF
TRBJ1-5 TRBV2 . . TGTGCCAGCAGTAGAGGGGGTTCAAATCAGCCCCAGCATTTT CASSRGGSNQPQHF
TRBJ2-7 TRBV10-3 . TRBD1 TGTGCCATCAGTGAATGGGGACAGAAATACGAGCAGTACTTC CAISEWGQKYEQYF
TRBJ1-2 TRBV6-1 . TRBD1 TGTGCCAGCAGTGATCTTGACAGGGGGCGATTCTATGGCTACACCTTC CASSDLDRGRFYGYTF
TRBJ1-1 TRBV6-5 . . TGTGCCAGCAGGGGAACAGGGTGGGTGAACACTGAAGCTTTCTTT CASRGTGWVNTEAFF
TRBJ2-3 TRBV30 . TRBD1 TGTGCCTGGGAGCCGGGACAGTTCACAGATATGCAGTATTTT CAWEPGQFTDMQYF
TRBJ1-2 TRBV30 . . TGTGCCTGGAGTGCAAAGGAGAATGGCTACACCTTC CAWSAKENGYTF
TRBJ1-2 TRBV27 . TRBD1 TGTGCCAGCAAAAGGACAGGGCATAACTATGGCTACACCTTC CASKRTGHNYGYTF
TRBJ1-1 TRBV13 . TRBD1 TGTGCCAGCACTCTGGACAGGGACCCTGAAGCTTTCTTT CASTLDRDPEAFF
TRBJ2-1 TRBV15 . . TGTGCCACCAGCAGTGCGGGCAGAGGAAATGAGCAGTTCTTC CATSSAGRGNEQFF
TRBJ1-1 TRBV9 . . TGTGCCAGCAGCGTAGAGAGAACTGAAGCTTTCTTT CASSVERTEAFF
TRBJ2-3 TRBV7-9 . . TGTGCCAGCAGCTTAGTTTCGGTCCGCACAGATACGCAGTATTTT CASSLVSVRTDTQYF
TRBJ1-2 TRBV4-2 . . TGTGCCAGCAGCCAACTAAACAGGCTGGTTAACTATGGCTACACCTTC CASSQLNRLVNYGYTF
TRBJ2-7 TRBV11-3 . . TGTGCCAGCAGTCCCGTCCAGCGGATATACGAGCAGTACTTC CASSPVQRIYEQYF
TRBJ2-3 TRBV30 . TRBD2 TGTGCCTGGAGTAAGACTAGCGCGATCACAGATACGCAGTATTTT CAWSKTSAITDTQYF
TRBJ2-6 TRBV7-9 . . TGTGCCAGCAGCTCGGGCGGGGATTCTGGGGCCAACGTCCTGACTTTC CASSSGGDSGANVLTF
TRBJ1-5 TRBV10-2 . . TGCGCCAGCACTTCTCGAGGTGAGCCCCAGCATTTT CASTSRGEPQHF
TRBJ2-2 TRBV6-5 . . TGTGCCAGCAGGCTGGGGGGCGGGGAGCTGTTTTTT CASRLGGGELFF
TRBJ2-2 TRBV7-6 . TRBD2 TGTGCCAGCACCCAAATTCCCGCGATGGGACTAGCGGGAGTCGGGGAGCTGTTTTTT CASTQIPAMGLAGVGELFF
TRBJ1-6 TRBV9 . . TGTGCCAGCAGCGTCCGGGTCTTCAATTCACCCCTCCACTTT CASSVRVFNSPLHF
TRBJ1-5 TRBV2 . TRBD1 TGTGCCAGCAGCACTACAGGGGGCAATCAGCCCCAGCATTTT CASSTTGGNQPQHF
TRBJ1-2 TRBV9 . . TGTGCCAGCAGCGCCGGAGGGTTTGGTTTCAGGGACCCAAGATATGGCTACACCTTC CASSAGGFGFRDPRYGYTF
TRBJ1-2 TRBV27 . . TGTGCCAGCAGTTTTTCGCACAGGGCGGATGGCTACACCTTC CASSFSHRADGYTF
TRBJ2-7 TRBV27 . . TGTGCCAGCGCGAGACAAGGCTCCTACGAGCAGTACTTC CASARQGSYEQYF
TRBJ2-5 TRBV29-1 . TRBD1 TGCAGCGTTTATGGGACAGCTAAAGAGACCCAGTACTTC CSVYGTAKETQYF
TRBJ2-2 TRBV6-4 few . TGTGCCAGCAGTGACTCAGCGACCGGGGAGCTGTTTTTT CASSDSATGELFF
TRBJ2-5 TRBV10-2 . . TGCGCCAGCAGCCCCAAGACATGGGCTCAAGAGACCCAGTACTTC CASSPKTWAQETQYF
TRBJ2-7 TRBV29-1 once . TGCAGCGTTGCGTCGCAGGCCTCCTACGAGCAGTACTTC CSVASQASYEQYF
TRBJ2-2 TRBV28 . . TGTGCCAGCAGTCTGGGCAGAACAGACGGGGAGCTGTTTTTT CASSLGRTDGELFF
TRBJ1-1 TRBV7-7 . . TGTGCCAGCAGCCCCTCAGTGAACACTGAAGCTTTCTTT CASSPSVNTEAFF
TRBJ2-1 TRBV5-6 . TRBD2 TGTGCCAGCAGCTTGGAAAAGAGCGGGACCTCCTACAATGAGCAGTTCTTC CASSLEKSGTSYNEQFF
TRBJ2-2 TRBV7-6 . TRBD1 TGTGCCAGCAGCTTCAGACAGGGGATGGACACCGGGGAGCTGTTTTTT CASSFRQGMDTGELFF
TRBJ2-7 TRBV6-5 . . TGTGCCAGCAGTTATAATTCCTACGAGCAGTACTTC CASSYNSYEQYF
TRBJ1-1 TRBV5-1 once TRBD1 TGCGCCAGCAGCCGGGGACAGGGGGTCGGGACTGAAGCTTTCTTT CASSRGQGVGTEAFF
TRBJ2-7 TRBV30 . . TGTGCCTGGAGTGTAAAGAGTTTTCCTGGTTACGAGCAGTACTTC CAWSVKSFPGYEQYF
TRBJ1-1 TRBV30 once TRBD1 TGTGCCCGGGGGCCCTATGGGACAGAAGGAACTGAAGCTTTCTTT CARGPYGTEGTEAFF
TRBJ2-7 TRBV5-1 . TRBD1 TGCGCCAGCAGCCCCCAGGGGGCAACCTACGAGCAGTACTTC CASSPQGATYEQYF
TRBJ1-2 TRBV6-5 once . TGTGCCAGCAGTTACGGAGGCTTGGATGGCTACACCTTC CASSYGGLDGYTF
TRBJ2-7 TRBV7-2 . . TGTGCCAGCAGGAGGGACCGGCGGGACTACGAGCAGTACTTC CASRRDRRDYEQYF
TRBJ2-1 TRBV6-5 . . TGTGCCAGCAGGAGCCTACGTGCCTACAATGAGCAGTTCTTC CASRSLRAYNEQFF